The 17 T cell receptor beta chains below all came from one sample that was sequenced in a study of blood T cell repertoires in COVID-19. Using immunoSEQ multiplex PCR, the repertoire was profiled, and TCRdb retains in-frame clones only, with some absent. The data hold under 250,000 clones, with 86% observed a single time. The sequenced sample consisted of peripheral blood. These receptor sequences come from a man in his 60s with acute or convalescent COVID-19.

This sequence joins TRBV2 and TRBJ2-1, with 7 bases that match TRBD2. The CDR3 spans 11 residues. The V gene end was trimmed by 6 bases and the J gene end by 10 bases; junction bases not matched to a gene: 3. In germline, CDR1 is SNHLY, CDR2 FYNNEI. CDR3 nucleotides: TGTGCCAGCAGGAGGACTAGGGAGCAGTTCTTC. The encoded protein is CASRRTREQFF.

The chain has TRBV7-2 and TRBJ2-2; TRBD2 might be the D (5 bases). Trimming cost V 2 bases and J 0 bases, with 7 bases left between them. CDR3 length: 15 residues. The germline gives CDR1 SGHTA, CDR2 FQGNSA. The CDR3 DNA sequence: TGTGCCAGCAGCTTATTGGGAGCGAACACCGGGGAGCTGTTTTTT. Translated, it gives CASSLLGANTGELFF.

The gene calls are TRBV18 and TRBJ1-1; D not resolved. The CDR3 is 12 residues long. Germline V gene data show CDR1 as KGHSH and CDR2 as LQKENI. V gave up 4 bases and J gave up 7 bases, with 10 bases separating them. The CDR3 loop reads CASSRGQDEAFF. The CDR3 bases are TGTGCCAGCTCACGTGGGCAGGATGAAGCTTTCTTT. The variable domain in full, completed from reference TRBV18 and TRBJ1-1, reads NAGVMQNPRHLVRRRGQEARLRCSPMKGHSHVYWYRQLPEEGLKFMVYLQKENIIDESGMPKERFSAEFPKEGPSILRIQQVVRGDSAAYFCASSRGQDEAFFGQGTRLTVV.

The chain couples TRBV5-1 to TRBJ2-5, with D unclear. Trimming pared 0 bases from V and 2 bases from J, leaving 8 bases between. The germline CDR1 and CDR2 sequences are SGHRS and YFSETQ. The CDR3 extends over 14 amino acids. CDR3 sequence: CASSLADWQETQYF. Here the CDR3 DNA reads TGCGCCAGCAGCTTGGCTGACTGGCAAGAGACCCAGTACTTC.

The chain is built from TRBV29-1 and TRBJ2-1, with TRBD2 matching over 9 bases. The CDR3 has 14 amino acids. Germline lookup yields CDR1 SQVTM and CDR2 ANQGSEA. V shed 6 bases and J 7 bases; nucleotides not matched to a gene: 10. Here the CDR3 reads CSVTQMAGGNEQFF. The DNA for the CDR3 is TGCAGCGTGACGCAAATGGCGGGAGGGAATGAGCAGTTCTTC.

This chain uses TRBV28 with TRBJ1-1; 9 bases match TRBD1. The CDR3 extends over 17 amino acids. CDR1 and CDR2 (germline): MDHEN, SYDVKM. The junction had 10 bases not matched to a gene; V was cut back by 5 bases and J by 0 bases. CDR3 nucleotides: TGTGCCAGCAGTGACGGGACAGGGCAAAACATGAACACTGAAGCTTTCTTT. Amino acid sequence: CASSDGTGQNMNTEAFF.

The chain is built from TRBV28 and TRBJ2-5, with TRBD2 as a possible D gene (7 bases). This CDR3 has 14 amino acids. The V end lost 7 bases, the J end lost 7 bases, and 19 bases lay between the germline ends. Germline lookup yields CDR1 MDHEN and CDR2 SYDVKM. The CDR3, as DNA: TGTGCCAGCATCCCGGGGGGCCCCGTATTGACCCAGTACTTC. Protein product: CASIPGGPVLTQYF.

The CDR3: CASSQGLVNYEQYF. The CDR3 DNA sequence: TGCGCCAGCAGCCAAGGCCTAGTCAACTACGAGCAGTACTTC. This chain joins TRBV4-3 and TRBJ2-7; no reliable D call. There are 14 residues in the CDR3. V lost 1 base and J 3 bases, leaving 10 bases between the germline ends. Germline loops: CDR1 LGHNA, CDR2 YSLEER.

V gene TRBV28 combines with J gene TRBJ2-7, with 10 bases fitting TRBD2. Germline V gives CDR1 MDHEN, CDR2 SYDVKM. V dropped 2 bases and J dropped 0; count of bases not matched to a gene: 4. The CDR3 has 16 residues. The DNA for the CDR3 is TGTGCCAGCAGTTTAAATAGCGGGAGGAGCTCCTACGAGCAGTACTTC. Translation gives CASSLNSGRSSYEQYF.

The chain employs TRBV10-2 and TRBJ1-1; D not resolved. Between the trimmed V and J ends, which lost 3 bases and 4 bases, there was a span of 6 bases. Germline V gene sequence: CDR1 WSHSY, CDR2 SAAADI. This CDR3 contains 12 residues. Written as DNA, the CDR3 is TGCGCCAGCAGTGAAAGCCTCACTGAAGCTTTCTTT. Translating it yields CASSESLTEAFF.

This sequence joins TRBV29-1 and TRBJ1-2, with D unresolved. Per germline, CDR1 SQVTM and CDR2 ANQGSEA. CDR3 length: 13 amino acids. V was cut by 3 bases and J by 6 bases, with 14 bases left in between. The CDR3 sequence: CSVEAPGMDGYTF. CDR3 DNA: TGCAGCGTTGAGGCTCCGGGGATGGATGGCTACACCTTC.

This chain connects TRBV11-3 to TRBJ1-1; 8 bases map to TRBD1. The trim removed 5 bases at V and 11 bases at J, leaving 10 bases unmatched. CDR1 and CDR2 from the germline V gene are SGHNT and YENEEA. This CDR3 has 13 amino acids. CDR3 DNA sequence: TGTGCCAGCAGCCTCGACAGGGGTTTTTCGGCTTTCTTT. It yields the protein CASSLDRGFSAFF.

The V gene is TRBV6-5, the J gene TRBJ1-2; D might be TRBD1 (5 bases). This CDR3 is built from 16 residues. Germline loops: CDR1 MNHEY, CDR2 SVGAGI. V lost 2 bases and J lost 2, with 15 bases in between. CDR3 in amino acids: CASSYGPRAANYGYTF. As DNA, the CDR3 is TGTGCCAGCAGTTACGGGCCCAGGGCGGCGAACTATGGCTACACCTTC.

This clone was counted a single time. J is TRBJ1-1 and V is TRBV28, with D possibly TRBD1 on 6 matching bases. CDR1 is MDHEN, CDR2 SYDVKM, per germline. Trimming left V 8 bases short and J 1 base short, with 14 bases between. The CDR3 consists of 14 residues. Here the CDR3 reads CASPPGVTNTEAFF. The CDR3 DNA sequence: TGTGCCAGCCCCCCAGGGGTCACGAACACTGAAGCTTTCTTT. The whole variable domain, filled in from reference TRBV28 and TRBJ1-1, reads DVKVTQSSRYLVKRTGEKVFLECVQDMDHENMFWYRQDPGLGLRLIYFSYDVKMKEKGDIPEGYSVSREKKERFSLILESASTNQTSMYLCASPPGVTNTEAFFGQGTRLTVV.

V and J are TRBV14 and TRBJ2-7, with 9 bases aligning to TRBD1. The CDR3 runs to 16 residues. Germline assignment: CDR1 SGHDN and CDR2 FVKESK. V lost 2 bases and J lost 3; bases outside the gene matches: 8. CDR3 sequence (DNA): TGTGCCAGCAGCCAACCGGGACAGGGTACCCTCTACGAGCAGTACTTC. It yields the protein CASSQPGQGTLYEQYF. Supplemented by reference TRBV14 and TRBJ2-7, the full variable domain reads EAGVTQFPSHSVIEKGQTVTLRCDPISGHDNLYWYRRVMGKEIKFLLHFVKESKQDESGMPNNRFLAERTGGTYSTLKVQPAELEDSGVYFCASSQPGQGTLYEQYFGPGTRLTVT.

J is TRBJ1-2 and V is TRBV10-3, with 8 positions matching TRBD1. V dropped 2 bases and J dropped 4; count of bases not matched to a gene: 9. The CDR3 sequence is 16 residues long. Germline V CDR1 and CDR2: ENHRY, SYGVKD. CDR3 DNA sequence: TGTGCCATCAGTGAGGGGGACAGGAGGGACGCCTATGGCTACACCTTC. Protein product: CAISEGDRRDAYGYTF.

The genes are TRBV5-4 and TRBJ2-7; 8 bases match TRBD2. The CDR3 runs 16 residues. The V gene's germline CDR1 is SGHNT and CDR2 YYREEE (reference sequence). The ends lost 3 bases at V and 3 bases at J; junction bases unmatched: 11. CDR3 region: CASSSRRAGDLYEQYF. In DNA form, the CDR3 reads TGTGCCAGCAGCTCCCGGAGAGCGGGAGATCTCTACGAGCAGTACTTC. The whole variable domain, remainder taken from reference TRBV5-4 and TRBJ2-7, is ETGVTQSPTHLIKTRGQQVTLRCSSQSGHNTVSWYQQALGQGPQFIFQYYREEENGRGNFPPRFSGLQFPNYSSELNVNALELDDSALYLCASSSRRAGDLYEQYFGPGTRLTVT.